This T cell receptor (beta chain) was identified in a study of shared clonotypes between healthy human individuals. With respect to this clone: Its antigen is still unknown.

CDR1 is MDHEN, CDR2 SYDVKM, per germline. CDR3 length equals 15 residues. V was shortened by 5 bases and J by 2 bases, with 13 bases between the two germline ends. Produced via immunoSEQ multiplex PCR; TCRdb's table is partial and in-frame only. The table includes approximately 400,000 clones, approximately 97% detected once. The study's findings and limits: Between a few donors, naive CD4 clonotypes were shared at a level of about 5%. The study found lower generation probabilities in non-shared clonotypes than in those shared by all four donors. Measured sharing among donors was expected to vary with sequencing depth. Among the subsets, naive ones generally showed larger estimated richness than memory ones.

Sequencing input: memory CD8+ T cells sorted from blood. This sample's subset: CD45RO+ cells pooled with CCR7-negative TemRA cells. This TCR was sampled from a man aged 30 to 39 in good health. This chain links TRBV28 with TRBJ1-5; no definite D call. The chain's CDR3 is CASSPPPDGNQPQHF. The CDR3 DNA is TGTGCCAGCAGTCCCCCCCCGGATGGCAATCAGCCCCAGCATTTT.